This T cell receptor beta chain came from a study of neurological immune-mediated disorders. Background on the study: Multiple sclerosis patients numbered about 34, of whom approximately 31 were relapsing-remitting and 3 secondary progressive. General study findings and limits: Expanded clones shared no identical CDR3 amino acid sequences across subjects, which suggested private TCR-beta repertoires in all groups.

This clonotype was seen many times. What it binds is not known. The making of cDNA relied on 5'RACE with 10-nucleotide random UMIs. TCRdb recomputed calls from the 5' RACE reads with MiXCR, one row per CDR3 protein. The data show 55,000 to 75,000 distinct CDR3 sequences, about 2.5% seen once. The sequenced material came from PBMCs. The receptor was derived from a man aged 45-60 years with multiple sclerosis.

The CDR3 reads CASSFLGGLGNQPQHF. CDR3 coding DNA: TGTGCCAGCAGTTTTCTTGGGGGCCTGGGCAATCAGCCCCAGCATTTT. The chain is built from TRBV12-3 or TRBV12-4 and TRBJ1-5; D is perhaps TRBD1 (6 bases). The CDR3 consists of 16 residues. Trimming cost V 3 bases and J 2 bases, with 14 bases left between them.